This section outlines one T cell receptor (beta chain) sequence together with its context. Its target is unknown. At one of its ends the junction is not consistent with the germline gene, which may arise from a read error. CDR1 is GTSNPN, CDR2 SVGIG, per germline (reference sequence). The CDR3 loop spans 14 amino acids. This library used roughly 370 ng RNA and molecular barcoded adaptors spanning alpha/delta and beta/gamma chains. In TCRdb, the reads were re-called with MiXCR into one record per CDR3 protein. This table has tens of thousands of distinct CDR3 sequences, around 21% appearing once. The sample is drawn from a study of read filtering for tumor transcriptome and immune sequencing. Study-wide points: About 77% of IR-seq clonotypes had a single read, yet these held approximately 3.7% of reads.

The chain employs TRBV30 and TRBJ2-7, with 8 bases fitting TRBD1. The TCR sequence derives from a donor older than 35 with multiple myeloma. Sequencing was done on a sample of a population of CD138-negative cells sorted from bone marrow. This chain's CDR3 is CAWSRGQWACEQHF. Here the CDR3 DNA reads TGTGCCTGGAGCAGGGGGCAGTGGGCCTGCGAGCAGCACTTC.